These 5 T cell receptor beta chains originate from one sample sequenced in a study of human T cells and chemical hapten exposure. Each CDR3 protein gets one entry after TCRdb re-called the RACE reads with MiXCR. Among 50,000 to 65,000 distinct CDR3 sequences listed, about 11% were seen once. Time point specified: pre-sensitization, week 0. Treatment indicated: therapeutic diphenylcyclopropenone sensitization with weekly scalp DPC. This material consisted of whole blood, taken in connection with sensitization to the hapten diphenylcyclopropenone (DPC). Receptors were obtained from a woman between 40 and 50 years old with alopecia areata. Some clones in this sample may be carry-over from other donors' samples.

In its sample, this clonotype was seen many times. The gene calls are TRBV19 and TRBJ2-1; TRBD2 matches at 10 bases. Germline CDR1 and CDR2: LNHDA and SQIVND (reference sequence). This CDR3 has 19 amino acids. Unmatched junction bases numbered 15, after V lost 4 bases and J lost 3 bases. CDR3 amino acids: CASSKASGSVFGVYNEQFF. The CDR3 nucleotides are TGTGCCAGTAGTAAGGCTAGCGGGAGTGTATTTGGGGTCTACAATGAGCAGTTCTTC.

This clonotype has ten or more counts. The J gene is TRBJ2-5, the V gene TRBV20-1; no reliable D call. CDR1 is DFQATT, CDR2 SNEGSKA, per germline (reference sequence). The CDR3 length is 11 residues. The CDR3 is CRTDGQETQYF. The CDR3 nucleotides read TGCAGAACCGACGGACAAGAGACCCAGTACTTC.

There are many counts of this clonotype. This sequence joins TRBV7-2 and TRBJ2-2, with 9 bases identical to TRBD2. The CDR3 has 16 residues. Germline trimming cut 1 base from V and 1 base from J; bases unmatched to any gene: 1. CDR1 and CDR2 (germline): SGHTA, FQGNSA. The CDR3, as DNA: TGTGCCAGCAGCTTAGTAGCGGGAGAGAACACCGGGGAGCTGTTTTTT. Its translation: CASSLVAGENTGELFF.

This clonotype was seen at least ten times. The V call is TRBV11-2, the J call TRBJ2-3; D may match TRBD1 or TRBD2 (5 bases each). Germline V CDR1 and CDR2: SGHAT, FQNNGV. Between the trimmed V and J ends, which lost 5 bases and 7 bases, there was a span of 19 bases. This CDR3 has 15 amino acids. For the CDR3, the DNA is TGTGCCAGCAGCCCACATGAGGGGACGTCGTATACGCAGTATTTT. This translates into CASSPHEGTSYTQYF.

This clonotype has ten or more counts. The CDR3 here is CASSHREAGEVRETQYF. In DNA form, the CDR3 reads TGTGCCAGCAGCCATAGGGAAGCGGGTGAAGTTAGGGAGACCCAGTACTTC. The V gene is TRBV3-1, the J gene TRBJ2-5, with D perhaps matching TRBD2 (6 bases). Germline V gene lookup returns CDR1 LGHDT and CDR2 YNNKEL (reference sequence). The CDR3 is made up of 17 amino acids. V lost 3 bases to trimming and J lost 5 bases, with 22 bases between them.